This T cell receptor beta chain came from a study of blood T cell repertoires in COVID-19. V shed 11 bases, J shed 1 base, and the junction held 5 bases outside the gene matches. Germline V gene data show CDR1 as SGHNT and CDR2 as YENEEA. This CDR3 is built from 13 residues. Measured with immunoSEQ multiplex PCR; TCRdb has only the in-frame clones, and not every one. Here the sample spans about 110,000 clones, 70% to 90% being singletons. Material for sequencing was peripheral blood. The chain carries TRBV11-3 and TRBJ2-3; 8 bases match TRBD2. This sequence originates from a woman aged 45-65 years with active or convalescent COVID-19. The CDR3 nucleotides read TGTGCCTCCAAGACTAGCGGCACAGATACGCAGTATTTT. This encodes CASKTSGTDTQYF.